This TCR beta chain is drawn from a study of T cell changes during pregnancy in multiple sclerosis (dated by TCRdb to between 2018 and 2021). Study-level background: In women with multiple sclerosis, the researchers looked at how the T cell repertoire shifted as pregnancy progressed.

With regard to this clone: This clone's antigen is unknown. Base quality data are lacking; no much larger clone is found one base away.

The library was produced with the immunoSEQ multiplex PCR assay. TCRdb limited this immuneACCESS table to in-frame rearrangements with V and J called. A share of clones is missing; checked studies link under half to unresolved V genes, and the rest is unexplained. This sample holds around 80,000 clones; just over 90% were observed only once. The top ten constitute about 3% of the sample. From cysteine to phenylalanine, the CDR3 is 16 amino acids long. CDR3 DNA is the only sequence kept; it has 48 bases, read in frame from the first base. The germline V gene gives CDR1 as MGHRA and CDR2 as YSYEKL. Compared with germline, V lacks 1 base and J lacks 3 bases; bases without a gene match: 2.

This sequence originates from a female donor with multiple sclerosis, enrolled in a pregnancy study. This specimen was peripheral blood, taken before pregnancy. The chain links TRBV4-1 with TRBJ2-7; the central 14 bases match TRBD2. Here is the DNA: TGCGCCAGCAGCCAAGTCGGGACTAGCGGGAGCTACGAGCAGTACTTC. Translation gives CASSQVGTSGSYEQYF.